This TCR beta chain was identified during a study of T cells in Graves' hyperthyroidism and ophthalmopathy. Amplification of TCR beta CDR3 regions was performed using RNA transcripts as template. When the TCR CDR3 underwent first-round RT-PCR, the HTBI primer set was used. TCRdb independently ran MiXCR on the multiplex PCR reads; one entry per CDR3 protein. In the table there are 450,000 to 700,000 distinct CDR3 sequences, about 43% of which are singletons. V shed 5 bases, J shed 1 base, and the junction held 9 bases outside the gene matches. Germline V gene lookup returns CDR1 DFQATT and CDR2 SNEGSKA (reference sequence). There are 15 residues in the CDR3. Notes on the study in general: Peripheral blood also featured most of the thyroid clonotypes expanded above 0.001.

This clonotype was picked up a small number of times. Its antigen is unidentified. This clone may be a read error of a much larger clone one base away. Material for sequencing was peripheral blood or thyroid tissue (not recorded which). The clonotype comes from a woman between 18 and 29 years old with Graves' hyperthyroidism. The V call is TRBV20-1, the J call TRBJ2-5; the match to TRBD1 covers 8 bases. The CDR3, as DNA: TGCAGTGCTGTAAACATCAGGGGGCGCCAAGAGACCCAGTACTTC. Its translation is CSAVNIRGRQETQYF.